This record covers a single TCR beta chain. This entry belongs to a study of PD-L1 blockade in urothelial cancer. Study background: The analyses of blood took place 3 weeks (second dose) and 6 weeks after treatment start.

V lost 9 bases, J lost 0 bases, and 8 bases lay in between. CDR3 length: 12 amino acids. Germline CDR1 LNHNV, CDR2 YYDKDF (reference sequence). Profiling relied on immunoSEQ multiplex PCR, and the TCRdb table lists in-frame clones only, not all of them. Here the sample spans under 90,000 clones, more than 90% being singletons. This sequence originates from a man between 60 and 75 years old with urothelial cancer. V usage is TRBV15 and J usage is TRBJ1-1; D is uncertain. Source: PBMCs, taken around atezolizumab (anti-PD-L1) treatment. The CDR3, as DNA: TGTGCCACAAATCCAATGAACACTGAAGCTTTCTTT. It codes for CATNPMNTEAFF.